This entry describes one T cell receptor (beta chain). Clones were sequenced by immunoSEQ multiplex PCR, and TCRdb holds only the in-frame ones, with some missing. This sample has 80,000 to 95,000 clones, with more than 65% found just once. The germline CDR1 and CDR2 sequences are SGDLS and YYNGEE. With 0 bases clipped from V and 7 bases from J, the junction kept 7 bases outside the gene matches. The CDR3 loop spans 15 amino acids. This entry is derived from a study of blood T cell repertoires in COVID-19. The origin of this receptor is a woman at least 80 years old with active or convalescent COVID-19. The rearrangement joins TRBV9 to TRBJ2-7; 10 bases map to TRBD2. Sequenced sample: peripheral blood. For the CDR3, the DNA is TGTGCCAGCAGCGTAGGGACTAGCGGCCCTATAGAGCAGTACTTC. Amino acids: CASSVGTSGPIEQYF.